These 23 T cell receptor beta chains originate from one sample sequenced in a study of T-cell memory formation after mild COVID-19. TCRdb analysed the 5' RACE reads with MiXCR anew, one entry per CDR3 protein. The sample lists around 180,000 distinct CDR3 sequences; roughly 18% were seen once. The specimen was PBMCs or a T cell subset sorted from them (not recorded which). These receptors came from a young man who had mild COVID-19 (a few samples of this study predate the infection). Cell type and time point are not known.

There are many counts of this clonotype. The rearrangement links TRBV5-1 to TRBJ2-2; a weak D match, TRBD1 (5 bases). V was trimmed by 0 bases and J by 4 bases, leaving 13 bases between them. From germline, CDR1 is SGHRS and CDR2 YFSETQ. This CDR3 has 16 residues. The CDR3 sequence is CASSLAVGPGTGELFF. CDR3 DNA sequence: TGCGCCAGCAGCTTGGCCGTGGGGCCCGGCACCGGGGAGCTGTTTTTT.

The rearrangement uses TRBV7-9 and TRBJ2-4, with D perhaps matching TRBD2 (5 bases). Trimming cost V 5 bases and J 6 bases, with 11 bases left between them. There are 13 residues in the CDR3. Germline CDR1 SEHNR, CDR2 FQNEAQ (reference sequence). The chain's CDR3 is CASSQPSGNIQYF. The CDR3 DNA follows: TGTGCCAGCAGCCAGCCGAGCGGAAACATTCAGTACTTC.

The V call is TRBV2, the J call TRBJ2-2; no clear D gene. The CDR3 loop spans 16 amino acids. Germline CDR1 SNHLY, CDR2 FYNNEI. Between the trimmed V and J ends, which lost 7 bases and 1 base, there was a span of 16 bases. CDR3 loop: CASTVLPARNTGELFF. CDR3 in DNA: TGTGCCAGCACTGTACTCCCAGCACGGAACACCGGGGAGCTGTTTTTT.

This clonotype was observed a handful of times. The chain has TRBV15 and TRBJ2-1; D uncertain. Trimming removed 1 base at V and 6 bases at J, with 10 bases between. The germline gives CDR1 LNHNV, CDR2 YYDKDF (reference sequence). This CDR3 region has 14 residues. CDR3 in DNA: TGTGCCACCAGCAGAGGAGATGGCCCCAATGAGCAGTTCTTC. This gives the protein CATSRGDGPNEQFF.

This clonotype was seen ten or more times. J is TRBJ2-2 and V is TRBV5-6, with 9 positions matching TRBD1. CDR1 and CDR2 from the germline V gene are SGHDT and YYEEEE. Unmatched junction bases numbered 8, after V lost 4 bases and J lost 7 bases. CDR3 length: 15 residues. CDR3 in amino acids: CASSKDRGNGGELFF. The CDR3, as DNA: TGTGCCAGCAGCAAAGACAGGGGGAACGGCGGGGAGCTGTTTTTT.

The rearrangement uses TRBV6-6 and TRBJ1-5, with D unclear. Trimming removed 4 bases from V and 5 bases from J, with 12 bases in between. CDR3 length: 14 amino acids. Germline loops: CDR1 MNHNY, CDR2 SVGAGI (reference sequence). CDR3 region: CASSSDGQDQPQHF. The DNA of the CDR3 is TGTGCCAGCAGTTCAGACGGTCAGGATCAGCCCCAGCATTTT.

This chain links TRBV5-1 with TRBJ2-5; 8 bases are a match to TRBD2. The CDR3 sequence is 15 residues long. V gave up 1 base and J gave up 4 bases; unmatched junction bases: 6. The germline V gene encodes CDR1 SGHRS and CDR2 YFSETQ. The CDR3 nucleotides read TGCGCCAGCAGCTTGCCCCGGGGGGGCCGAGAGACCCAGTACTTC. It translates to CASSLPRGGRETQYF.

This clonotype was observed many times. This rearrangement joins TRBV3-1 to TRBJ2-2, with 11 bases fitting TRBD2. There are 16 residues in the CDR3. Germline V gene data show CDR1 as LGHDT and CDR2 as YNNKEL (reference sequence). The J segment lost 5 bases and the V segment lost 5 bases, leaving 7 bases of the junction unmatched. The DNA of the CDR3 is TGTGCCAGCAGCTACGGGACTAGCGGACGAACCGGGGAGCTGTTTTTT. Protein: CASSYGTSGRTGELFF.

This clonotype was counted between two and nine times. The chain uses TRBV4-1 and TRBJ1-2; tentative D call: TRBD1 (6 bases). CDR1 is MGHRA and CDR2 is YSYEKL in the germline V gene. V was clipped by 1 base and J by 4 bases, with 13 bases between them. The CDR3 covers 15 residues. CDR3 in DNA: TGCGCCAGCAGCCAAGGGCGACAGGACTTCTATGGCTACACCTTC. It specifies CASSQGRQDFYGYTF.

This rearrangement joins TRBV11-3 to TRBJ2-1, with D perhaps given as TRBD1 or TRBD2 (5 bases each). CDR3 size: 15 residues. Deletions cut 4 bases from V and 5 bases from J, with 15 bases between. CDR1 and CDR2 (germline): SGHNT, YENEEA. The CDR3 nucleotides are TGTGCCAGCAGCTCGCCCGGGGCCGAGGACAATGAGCAGTTCTTC. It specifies CASSSPGAEDNEQFF. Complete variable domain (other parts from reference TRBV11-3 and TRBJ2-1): EAGVVQSPRYKIIEKKQPVAFWCNPISGHNTLYWYLQNLGQGPELLIRYENEEAVDDSQLPKDRFSAERLKGVDSTLKIQPAELGDSAVYLCASSSPGAEDNEQFFGPGTRLTVL.

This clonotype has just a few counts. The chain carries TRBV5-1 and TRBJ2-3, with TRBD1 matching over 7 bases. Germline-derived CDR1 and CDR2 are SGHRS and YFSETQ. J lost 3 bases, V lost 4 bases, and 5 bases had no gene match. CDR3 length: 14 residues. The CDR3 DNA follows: TGCGCCAGCAGCCAAACGACAGGGACAGATACGCAGTATTTT. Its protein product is CASSQTTGTDTQYF.

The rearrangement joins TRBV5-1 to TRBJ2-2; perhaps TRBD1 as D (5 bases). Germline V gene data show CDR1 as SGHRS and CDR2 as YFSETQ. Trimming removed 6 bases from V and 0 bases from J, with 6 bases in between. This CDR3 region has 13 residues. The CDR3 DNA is TGCGCCAGCAAGGGGACGAACACCGGGGAGCTGTTTTTT. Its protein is CASKGTNTGELFF.

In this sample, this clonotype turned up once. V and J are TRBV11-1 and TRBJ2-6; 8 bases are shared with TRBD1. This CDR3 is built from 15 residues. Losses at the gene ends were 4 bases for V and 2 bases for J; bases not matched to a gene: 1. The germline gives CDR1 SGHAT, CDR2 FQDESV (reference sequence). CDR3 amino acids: CASSWTGPGANVLTF. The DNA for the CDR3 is TGTGCCAGCAGCTGGACAGGGCCTGGGGCCAACGTCCTGACTTTC.

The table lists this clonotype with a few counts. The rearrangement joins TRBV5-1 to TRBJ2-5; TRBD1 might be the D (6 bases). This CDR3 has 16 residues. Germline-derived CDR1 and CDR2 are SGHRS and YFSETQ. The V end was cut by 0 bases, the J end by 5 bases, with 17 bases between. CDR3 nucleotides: TGCGCCAGCAGCTTGGGGCTAGGCAGGGGAGACGAGACCCAGTACTTC. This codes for CASSLGLGRGDETQYF.

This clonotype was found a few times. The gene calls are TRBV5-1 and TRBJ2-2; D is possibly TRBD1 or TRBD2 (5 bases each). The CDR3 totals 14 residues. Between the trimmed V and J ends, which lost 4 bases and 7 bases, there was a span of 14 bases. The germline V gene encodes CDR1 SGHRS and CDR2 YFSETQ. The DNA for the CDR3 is TGCGCCAGCAGCGGGGACCTTAGGGACGGGGAGCTGTTTTTT. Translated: CASSGDLRDGELFF.

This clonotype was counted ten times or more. The chain's CDR3 is CASSPGTGSNQPQHF. CDR3 DNA: TGTGCCAGCAGCCCCGGGACAGGTAGCAATCAGCCCCAGCATTTT. The chain is built from TRBV12-3 or TRBV12-4 and TRBJ1-5, with 8 bases matching TRBD1. There are 15 residues in the CDR3. V dropped 6 bases and J dropped 0; count of bases not matched to a gene: 4.

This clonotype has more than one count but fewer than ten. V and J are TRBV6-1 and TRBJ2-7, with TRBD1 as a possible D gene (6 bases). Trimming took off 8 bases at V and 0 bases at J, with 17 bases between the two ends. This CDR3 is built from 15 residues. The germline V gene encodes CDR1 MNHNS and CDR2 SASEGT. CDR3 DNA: TGTGCCAGCTGTACCGTACAGGGTAGCTCCTACGAGCAGTACTTC. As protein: CASCTVQGSSYEQYF.

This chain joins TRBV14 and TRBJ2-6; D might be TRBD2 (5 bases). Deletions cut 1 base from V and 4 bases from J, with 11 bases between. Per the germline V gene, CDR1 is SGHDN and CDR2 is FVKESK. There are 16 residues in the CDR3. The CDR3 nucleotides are TGTGCCAGCAGCCAAGTCGGCGGGTTAGGGGCCAACGTCCTGACTTTC. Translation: CASSQVGGLGANVLTF.

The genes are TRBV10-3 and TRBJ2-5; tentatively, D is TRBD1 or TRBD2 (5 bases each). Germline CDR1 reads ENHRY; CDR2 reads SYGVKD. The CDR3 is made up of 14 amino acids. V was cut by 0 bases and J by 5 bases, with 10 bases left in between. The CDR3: CAISESRGRETQYF. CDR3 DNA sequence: TGTGCCATCAGTGAGTCGAGGGGCAGGGAGACCCAGTACTTC.

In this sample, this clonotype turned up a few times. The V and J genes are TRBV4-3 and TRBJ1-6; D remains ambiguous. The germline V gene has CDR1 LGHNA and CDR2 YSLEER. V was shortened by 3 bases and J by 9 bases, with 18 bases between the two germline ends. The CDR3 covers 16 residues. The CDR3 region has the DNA TGCGCCAGCAGCCACACCTGGGTACTCGGGAGTTCACCCCTCCACTTT. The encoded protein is CASSHTWVLGSSPLHF.

The CDR3 coding sequence is TGTGCCAGCAGCGGGCAGGGGAGAAACACCATATATTTT. Translated: CASSGQGRNTIYF. The chain couples TRBV5-6 to TRBJ1-3, with D perhaps TRBD1 (6 bases). The CDR3 sequence is 13 residues long. Germline-derived CDR1 and CDR2 are SGHDT and YYEEEE. The germline V and J ends were trimmed by 4 bases and 5 bases, with 10 bases remaining between them. Using reference TRBV5-6 and TRBJ1-3 for the parts outside the CDR3, the full variable domain is DAGVTQSPTHLIKTRGQQVTLRCSPKSGHDTVSWYQQALGQGPQFIFQYYEEEERQRGNFPDRFSGHQFPNYSSELNVNALLLGDSALYLCASSGQGRNTIYFGEGSWLTVV.

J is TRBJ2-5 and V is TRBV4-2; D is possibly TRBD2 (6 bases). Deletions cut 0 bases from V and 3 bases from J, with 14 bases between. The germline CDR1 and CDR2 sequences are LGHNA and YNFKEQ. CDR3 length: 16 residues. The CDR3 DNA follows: TGTGCCAGCAGCCAAGATCCGGGACGCGGGGAAGAGACCCAGTACTTC. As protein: CASSQDPGRGEETQYF.

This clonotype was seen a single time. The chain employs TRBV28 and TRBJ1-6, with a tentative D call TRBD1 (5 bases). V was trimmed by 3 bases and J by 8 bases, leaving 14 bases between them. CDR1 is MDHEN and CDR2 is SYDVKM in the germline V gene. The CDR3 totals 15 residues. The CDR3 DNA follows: TGTGCCAGCAGTTTTAGTGGGGGGGTCCATTCACCCCTCCACTTT. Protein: CASSFSGGVHSPLHF.